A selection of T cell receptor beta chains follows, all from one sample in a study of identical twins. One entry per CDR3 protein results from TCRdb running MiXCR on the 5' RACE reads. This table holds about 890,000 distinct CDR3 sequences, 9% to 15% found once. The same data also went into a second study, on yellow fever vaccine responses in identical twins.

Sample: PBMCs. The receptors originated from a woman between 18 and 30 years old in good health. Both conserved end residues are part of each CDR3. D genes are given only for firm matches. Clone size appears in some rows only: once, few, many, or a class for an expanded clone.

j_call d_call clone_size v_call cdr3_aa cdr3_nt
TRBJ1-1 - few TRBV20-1 CSARAERNTEAFF TGCAGTGCTAGAGCCGAGAGGAACACTGAAGCTTTCTTT
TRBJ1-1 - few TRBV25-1 CASSHRQSEAFF TGTGCCAGCAGCCATCGACAGTCCGAAGCTTTCTTT
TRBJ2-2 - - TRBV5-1 CASSLMGGLPYTGELFF TGCGCCAGCAGCTTGATGGGGGGGCTACCTTACACCGGGGAGCTGTTTTTT
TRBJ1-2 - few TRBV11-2 CASSLEVYYGYTF TGTGCCAGCAGCTTAGAGGTTTACTATGGCTACACCTTC
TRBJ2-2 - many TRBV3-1 CASKGGITNTGELFF TGTGCCAGCAAAGGCGGAATCACGAACACCGGGGAGCTGTTTTTT
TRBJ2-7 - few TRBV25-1 CASSESPDEQYF TGTGCCAGCAGTGAATCACCAGACGAGCAGTACTTC
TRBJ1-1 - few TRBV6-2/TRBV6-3 CASSYSPDRGWQAFF TGTGCCAGCAGTTACTCCCCGGACAGAGGTTGGCAAGCTTTCTTT
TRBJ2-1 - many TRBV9 CASSVDGSLLGEQFF TGTGCCAGCAGCGTAGACGGGTCCCTCTTGGGTGAGCAGTTCTTC
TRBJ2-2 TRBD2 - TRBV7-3 CASSLRAGDDTGELFF TGTGCCAGCAGCTTAAGAGCGGGAGACGACACCGGGGAGCTGTTTTTT
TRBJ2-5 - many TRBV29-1 CSVEELGETQYF TGCAGCGTTGAGGAGCTGGGGGAGACCCAGTACTTC
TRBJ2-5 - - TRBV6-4 CASSAQVQETQYF TGTGCCAGCAGTGCACAGGTACAAGAGACCCAGTACTTC
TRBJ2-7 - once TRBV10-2 CASSETGSNEQYF TGCGCCAGCAGTGAGACAGGGTCAAACGAGCAGTACTTC
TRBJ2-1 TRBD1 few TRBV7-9 CASGGQVPWNEQFF TGTGCCAGCGGGGGACAGGTCCCTTGGAATGAGCAGTTCTTC
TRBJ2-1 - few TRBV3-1 CASSQTVLPNEQFF TGTGCCAGCAGCCAAACGGTCCTACCCAATGAGCAGTTCTTC
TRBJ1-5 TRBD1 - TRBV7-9 CASTIGGQGNSNQPQHF TGTGCCAGCACCATAGGGGGACAGGGGAACAGCAATCAGCCCCAGCATTTT
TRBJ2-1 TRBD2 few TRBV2 CASSEHLAGVYNEQFF TGTGCCAGCAGTGAACACCTAGCGGGAGTTTACAATGAGCAGTTCTTC
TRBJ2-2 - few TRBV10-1 CASSGTVDTGELFF TGCGCCAGTTCCGGGACGGTTGACACCGGGGAGCTGTTTTTT
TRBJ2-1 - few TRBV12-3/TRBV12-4 CASIGGRTSSYNEQFF TGTGCCAGCATAGGGGGTCGTACGAGCTCCTACAATGAGCAGTTCTTC
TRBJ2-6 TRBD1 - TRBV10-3 CAISDLQGPGPRANVLTF TGTGCCATCAGTGACCTACAGGGGCCAGGCCCTAGGGCCAACGTCCTGACTTTC
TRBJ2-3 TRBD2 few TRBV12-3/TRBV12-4 CASNPTSGVVADTQYF TGTGCCAGCAATCCGACTAGCGGGGTAGTTGCAGATACGCAGTATTTT
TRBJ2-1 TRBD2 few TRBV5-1 CASTPGDSGSNEQFF TGCGCCAGCACCCCGGGTGATAGCGGGAGTAATGAGCAGTTCTTC
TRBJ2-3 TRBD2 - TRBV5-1 CASSLGLAGFDTQYF TGCGCCAGCAGCCTGGGACTAGCCGGTTTCGATACGCAGTATTTT
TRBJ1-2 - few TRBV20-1 CSAQDGERYGYTF TGCAGTGCACAAGACGGAGAGAGATATGGCTACACCTTC
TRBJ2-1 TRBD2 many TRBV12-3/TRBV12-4 CASSPRTSGGAVYEQFF TGTGCCAGCAGTCCCCGGACTAGCGGGGGGGCCGTGTATGAGCAGTTCTTC
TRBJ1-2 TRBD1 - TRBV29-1 CSVPGGAIYSYGYTF TGCAGCGTCCCAGGGGGCGCTATATATTCCTATGGCTACACCTTC
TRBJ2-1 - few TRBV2 CASNSHGSWNEQFF TGTGCCAGCAACTCCCACGGGAGTTGGAATGAGCAGTTCTTC
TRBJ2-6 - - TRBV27 CASSLSRGSLGSGANVLTF TGTGCCAGCAGTCTCTCCCGTGGCAGCCTCGGCTCTGGGGCCAACGTCCTGACTTTC
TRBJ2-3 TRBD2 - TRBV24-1 CATSDLGAGDTDTQYF TGTGCCACCAGTGATTTAGGAGCGGGGGACACAGATACGCAGTATTTT
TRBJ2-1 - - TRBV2 CASQGRDEQFF TGTGCCAGCCAAGGTCGGGATGAGCAGTTCTTC
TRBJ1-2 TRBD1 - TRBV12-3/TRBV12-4 CASSFGQGGSYGYTF TGTGCCAGCAGTTTCGGCCAGGGGGGTAGTTATGGCTACACCTTC
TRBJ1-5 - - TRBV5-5 CASSLGGVDRQPQHF TGTGCCAGCAGCTTGGGAGGGGTCGATCGCCAGCCCCAGCATTTT
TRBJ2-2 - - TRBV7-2 CASQPGSLNNGELFF TGTGCCAGTCAGCCGGGTAGCCTTAATAACGGGGAGCTGTTTTTT
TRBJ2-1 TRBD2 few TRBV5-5 CASETSGSANEQFF TGTGCCAGCGAGACTAGCGGGAGTGCAAATGAGCAGTTCTTC
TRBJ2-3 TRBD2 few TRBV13 CASSFRTSGVVSDTQYF TGTGCCAGCAGCTTTAGGACTAGTGGTGTAGTTTCAGATACGCAGTATTTT
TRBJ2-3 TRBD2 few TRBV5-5 CASSSSRLATGDTQYF TGTGCCAGCAGCTCGAGCCGACTAGCTACTGGAGATACGCAGTATTTT
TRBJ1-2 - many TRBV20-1 CSARDQAGRGYGYTF TGCAGTGCTAGAGATCAAGCAGGGAGAGGCTATGGCTACACCTTC
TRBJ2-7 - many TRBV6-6 CASRTIGEQYF TGTGCCAGCAGAACGATAGGCGAGCAGTACTTC
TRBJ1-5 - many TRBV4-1 CASSQDLDQPQHF TGCGCCAGCAGCCAAGATTTGGATCAGCCCCAGCATTTT
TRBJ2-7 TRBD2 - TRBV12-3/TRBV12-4 CASSSPPATSGRDYEQYF TGTGCCAGCAGTTCTCCCCCCGCCACTAGCGGGAGGGACTACGAGCAGTACTTC
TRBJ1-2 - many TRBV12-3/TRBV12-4 CASSPRRDYGYTF TGTGCCAGCAGCCCTAGGCGGGACTATGGCTACACCTTC
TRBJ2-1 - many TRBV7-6 CASSLATGGYNEQFF TGTGCCAGCAGCTTAGCTACCGGAGGGTACAATGAGCAGTTCTTC
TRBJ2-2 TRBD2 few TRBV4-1 CASSQEWRGGTGELFF TGCGCCAGCAGCCAAGAATGGCGGGGGGGCACCGGGGAGCTGTTTTTT
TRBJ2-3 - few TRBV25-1 CASSEYRGGGTDTQYF TGTGCCAGCAGTGAATATAGAGGCGGGGGCACAGATACGCAGTATTTT
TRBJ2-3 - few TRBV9 CASSVRGYMGYDADTQYF TGTGCCAGCAGCGTAAGGGGCTACATGGGGTATGATGCAGATACGCAGTATTTT
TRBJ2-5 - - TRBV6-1 CASRRGQGETQYF TGTGCCAGCAGGCGGGGCCAAGGGGAGACCCAGTACTTC
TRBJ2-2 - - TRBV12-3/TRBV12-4 CASSLMFTGELFF TGTGCCAGCAGTTTAATGTTCACCGGGGAGCTGTTTTTT
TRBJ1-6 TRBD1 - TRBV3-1 CASSQGQGINNSPLHF TGTGCCAGCAGCCAGGGACAGGGGATCAATAATTCACCCCTCCACTTT
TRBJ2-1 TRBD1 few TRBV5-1 CASSFRQGARNEQFF TGCGCCAGCAGCTTCCGACAGGGGGCAAGGAATGAGCAGTTCTTC
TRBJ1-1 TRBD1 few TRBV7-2 CASSFLQGTEAFF TGTGCCAGCAGCTTCCTACAGGGGACTGAAGCTTTCTTT
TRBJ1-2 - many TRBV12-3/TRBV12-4 CASTPGLYGYTF TGTGCCAGTACCCCGGGACTCTATGGCTACACCTTC
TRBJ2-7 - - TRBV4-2 CASSLQLFYEQYF TGTGCCAGCAGCCTTCAGCTCTTCTACGAGCAGTACTTC
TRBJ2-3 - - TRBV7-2 CASSLGLAAQYF TGTGCCAGCAGCTTAGGGCTGGCAGCGCAGTATTTT
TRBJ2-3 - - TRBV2 CASSPSSLAYTDTQYF TGTGCCAGCAGTCCAAGTTCCCTAGCGTACACAGATACGCAGTATTTT
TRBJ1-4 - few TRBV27 CASSYNEKLFF TGTGCCAGCAGTTATAATGAAAAACTGTTTTTT
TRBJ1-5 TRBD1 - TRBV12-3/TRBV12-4 CASSGDRGPPQHF TGTGCCAGCAGTGGGGACAGGGGTCCGCCCCAGCATTTT